Detailed here is one T cell receptor (beta chain). This entry comes from a study of blood T cell repertoires in COVID-19. Across the whole study: Acute and convalescent COVID-19 samples came from the United States, Italy and Spain. T cells, B-cell-depleted T cells, or PBMCs supplied cDNA or gDNA.

This CDR3 has 16 amino acids. CDR1 and CDR2 (germline): LNHDA, SQIVND (reference sequence). J lost 2 bases, V lost 2 bases, and 5 bases had no gene match. Methods used by the authors: Estimation of nucleated cell counts was performed using reference gene primer amplification. Sequenced by immunoSEQ multiplex PCR; TCRdb stores in-frame clones only, minus some. V, J and clone size derive from that table, while D and trimming were established from the DNA sequence. Altogether 120,000 or so clones are present, about 86% being singletons, with the ten largest covering about 5.5%. This receptor was identified in an elderly man with active or convalescent COVID-19. The genes are TRBV19 and TRBJ2-3, with TRBD1 matching 9 bases. Sequenced material: peripheral blood. Here the CDR3 reads CASSITGTGLTDTQYF. The CDR3 DNA sequence: TGTGCCAGTAGTATAACCGGGACAGGGCTCACAGATACGCAGTATTTT.